These 22 T cell receptor beta chains were all obtained from the same sample, sequenced in a study of T cells in women clearing cervical HPV infection. Sequencing was performed with immunoSEQ multiplex PCR; in TCRdb, only in-frame clones are kept and a portion is missing. The sample holds tens of thousands of clones. Material for sequencing was blood buffy coat. The source is a woman between 18 and 70 years old with a cervical HPV16 infection that either progressed to CIN3+ or cleared (not recorded which).

As concerns this clone: Read data end 3 residues before the CDR3 end; the end is taken from the germline J gene. The chain recombines TRBV7-2 with TRBJ2-7; 10 bases agree with TRBD2. V trimming: 6 bases; J trimming: 1 base; junction bases outside the gene matches: 6. The CDR3 contains 15 residues. Germline CDR1 is SGHTA and CDR2 is FQGNSA. The CDR3: CASSSLAGASYEQYF. The CDR3 DNA, read in part, is TGTGCCAGCAGTTCGCTAGCGGGGGCGTCCTACGAG. The full variable domain, in which reference TRBV7-2 and TRBJ2-7 provide the parts outside the CDR3, is GAGVSQSPSNKVTEKGKDVELRCDPISGHTALYWYRQSLGQGLEFLIYFQGNSAPDKSGLPSDRFSAERTGGSVSTLTIQRTQQEDSAVYLCASSSLAGASYEQYFGPGTRLTVT.

A note on this clone: The read ends 3 residues before the CDR3 terminus; that terminus is restored from the germline J gene. The V call is TRBV10-1, the J call TRBJ1-2; D ambiguous. Germline V CDR1 and CDR2: WNHNN, SYGVQD (reference sequence). CDR3 length equals 13 residues. The covered CDR3 bases are TGCGCCAGCAGTGAGTCGCTGTCAGTAGGC. Amino acid sequence: CASSESLSVG. The entire CDR3 protein is CASSESLSVGYTF.

A note on this clone: The read comes to an end 3 residues before the CDR3 does, leaving the germline J gene to fill in the end. The chain employs TRBV30 and TRBJ1-2, with 8 bases identical to TRBD1. Germline V gene lookup returns CDR1 GTSNPN and CDR2 SVGIG (reference sequence). The CDR3 has 11 amino acids. CDR3 region: CAWRTGEGYTF. The CDR3 DNA, read in part, is TGTGCCTGGAGGACAGGGGAGGGC.

For this clone: From the germline J gene comes the end of the CDR3, since the read stops 3 residues before it. J is TRBJ1-2 and V is TRBV2, with D perhaps matching TRBD1 (5 bases). Germline lookup yields CDR1 SNHLY and CDR2 FYNNEI. The CDR3 runs to 13 residues. The V gene lost 4 bases and the J gene lost 0 bases, with 6 bases spanning the gap. CDR3 bases read: TGTGCCAGCAGTGTGACAGCTAACTATGGC. Its translation: CASSVTANYG. The CDR3 as a whole reads CASSVTANYGYTF.

On this clone itself: The CDR3 is cut off 3 residues early in the read; its end comes from the germline J gene. The chain combines TRBV19 with TRBJ2-4, with TRBD2 matching 11 bases. V was clipped by 5 bases and J by 0 bases; unmatched bases: 6. CDR1 LNHDA and CDR2 SQIVND come from the germline V gene (reference sequence). This CDR3 spans 17 amino acids. This CDR3 reads CASSPRLAGLAKNIQYF. CDR3 DNA, as far as it was read: TGTGCCAGTAGTCCGAGACTAGCGGGGCTAGCCAAAAACATT.

Concerning this clone itself: The read ends 3 residues early relative to the CDR3; the germline J gene fills the gap. The gene calls are TRBV20-1 and TRBJ2-5, with 9 bases identical to TRBD2. Losses at the gene ends were 5 bases for V and 5 bases for J; bases not matched to a gene: 9. Germline lookup yields CDR1 DFQATT and CDR2 SNEGSKA (reference sequence). The CDR3 is 14 amino acids. CDR3 DNA (partial): TGCAGTGCTGCAGTCAGAACTAGCGGGGAGACC. Its translation: CSAAVRTSGET. The entire CDR3 protein reads CSAAVRTSGETQYF.

Points on this clone: The CDR3 end falls 3 residues outside the read, so it is completed with the germline J gene. The chain couples TRBV2 to TRBJ2-6; D is ambiguous. This CDR3 has 15 residues. Germline V gene lookup returns CDR1 SNHLY and CDR2 FYNNEI. The V and J ends lost 2 bases and 0 bases respectively, with 5 bases between them. The CDR3 region is CASSEIGSGANVLTF. The CDR3 bases that were read are TGTGCCAGCAGTGAAATCGGCTCTGGGGCCAACGTC.

Regarding this clone: The read falls 3 residues short of the CDR3 end, and the missing part is taken from the germline J gene. The chain employs TRBV12-3 or TRBV12-4 and TRBJ2-2, with a tentative D call TRBD1 (5 bases). Trimming shortened V by 1 base and J by 0 bases, and 6 bases separated the two germline ends. This CDR3 comprises 15 residues. This CDR3 reads CASSLEQANTGELFF. The sequenced part of the CDR3 DNA is TGTGCCAGCAGTTTAGAACAGGCGAACACCGGGGAG.

On this clone: The read terminates 3 residues before the CDR3 end, so the remaining end is supplied by the germline J gene. J is TRBJ2-2 and V is TRBV5-1; TRBD1 matches at 7 bases. The CDR3 is 14 residues long. Germline CDR1 and CDR2: SGHRS and YFSETQ. The CDR3 sequence is CASNPGQLNEKLFF. The covered CDR3 bases are TGCGCCAGCAACCCGGGACAGCTCAATGAAAAG.

Of note for this clone: The read finishes 3 residues shy of the CDR3 end, and the germline J gene is used to complete it. The chain is built from TRBV12-5 and TRBJ1-2, with 7 nucleotides matching TRBD1. V lost 6 bases to trimming and J lost 4 bases; unmatched junction nucleotides: 5. Per germline, CDR1 LGHNT and CDR2 FRNRAP. The length of the CDR3 is 13 residues. CDR3 DNA, as far as it was read: TGTGCTAGTGGCGTGACAGGGTCCTATGGC. Translation gives CASGVTGSYG. Given in full, the CDR3 is CASGVTGSYGYTF.

As for this clone: The read comes to an end 3 residues before the CDR3 does, leaving the germline J gene to fill in the end. This chain links TRBV20-1 with TRBJ2-3; 8 positions match TRBD2. The germline gives CDR1 DFQATT, CDR2 SNEGSKA (reference sequence). J was trimmed by 8 bases and V by 0 bases; bases with no gene match: 13. The CDR3 contains 16 residues. Here the CDR3 reads CSARERSGRGQATQYF. CDR3 bases read: TGCAGTGCTAGAGAAAGGAGCGGGAGAGGTCAAGCTACG.

Comments on this clone: The read is 3 residues too short to cover the CDR3 end, so that end is filled in from the germline J gene. The chain combines TRBV5-1 with TRBJ2-1; TRBD2 aligns across 11 bases. The CDR3 is 17 residues long. CDR1 and CDR2 (germline): SGHRS, YFSETQ. J lost 4 bases, V lost 0 bases, and 6 bases had no gene match. The CDR3 DNA, read in part, is TGCGCCAGCAGCTTGGCCGTAACTAGCGGGGGTTACAATGAG. Translating gives CASSLAVTSGGYNE. The whole CDR3 protein is CASSLAVTSGGYNEQFF.

A word on this clone: The CDR3 end falls 3 residues outside the read, so it is completed with the germline J gene. The chain is built from TRBV11-3 and TRBJ1-2; the D is unclear. The V gene's germline CDR1 is SGHNT and CDR2 YENEEA. The CDR3 runs to 13 residues. Incomplete CDR3 DNA: TGTGCCAGCAGCCAAGAGGCCTTAGCCCCC. It translates to CASSQEALAP. The entire CDR3 is CASSQEALAPYTF.

Comment on this clone: The read finishes 3 residues shy of the CDR3 end, and the germline J gene is used to complete it. The V and J genes are TRBV20-1 and TRBJ2-7, with 11 bases lining up with TRBD1. The length of the CDR3 is 15 residues. Trimming cost V 6 bases and J 2 bases; bases outside gene matches: 9. From germline, CDR1 is DFQATT and CDR2 SNEGSKA (reference sequence). CDR3 sequence reads: CSAISGDRGAYEQYF. The sequenced part of the CDR3 DNA is TGCAGTGCCATCTCCGGGGACAGGGGGGCCTACGAG.

As concerns this clone: The read halts 3 residues ahead of the CDR3 end, with the missing end drawn from the germline J gene. This chain links TRBV20-1 with TRBJ2-7; 7 bases line up with TRBD1. With 3 bases clipped from V and 5 bases from J, the junction kept 10 bases outside the gene matches. Germline V gene data show CDR1 as DFQATT and CDR2 as SNEGSKA (reference sequence). The CDR3 runs to 14 residues. This chain's CDR3 is CSARDRTANNEQYF. CDR3 DNA, as far as it was read: TGCAGTGCTAGGGACAGGACGGCAAATAACGAG.

A word on this clone: Read sequence stops 3 residues before the CDR3 end, and the germline J gene provides the missing end. V and J are TRBV2 and TRBJ2-1; D gene ambiguous. The CDR3 extends over 13 amino acids. The V gene lost 5 bases and the J gene lost 5 bases, with 10 bases spanning the gap. Germline V gives CDR1 SNHLY, CDR2 FYNNEI. CDR3 protein: CASSHNEDNEQFF. CDR3 bases read: TGTGCCAGCAGTCACAACGAGGACAATGAG.

A remark on this clone: The DNA ends 3 residues before the CDR3 does, and the rest of the CDR3 is filled in from the germline J gene. The chain links TRBV29-1 to TRBJ1-5; TRBD1 matches 7 bases. Trimming at V came to 4 bases and at J to 7 bases, leaving 7 bases not matched to a gene. Germline assignment: CDR1 SQVTM and CDR2 ANQGSEA. This CDR3 comprises 13 residues. The CDR3 DNA, read in part, is TGCAGCGTTGGAGGGGGCGCGGAACAGCCC. Protein sequence: CSVGGGAEQP. The entire CDR3 reads CSVGGGAEQPQHF. Based on the CDR3 plus reference TRBV29-1 and TRBJ1-5, the full variable domain is SAVISQKPSRDICQRGTSLTIQCQVDSQVTMMFWYRQQPGQSLTLIATANQGSEATYESGFVIDKFPISRPNLTFSTLTVSNMSPEDSSIYLCSVGGGAEQPQHFGDGTRLSIL.

About this clone itself: The DNA ends 3 residues before the CDR3 does, and the rest of the CDR3 is filled in from the germline J gene. The V and J genes are TRBV5-1 and TRBJ1-2; D is unclear. The V gene's germline CDR1 is SGHRS and CDR2 YFSETQ. This CDR3 has 13 residues. This CDR3 is CASSLEWRSGYTF. The sequenced CDR3 bases are TGCGCCAGCAGCTTGGAGTGGCGGAGCGGC. Full variable domain (remainder filled in from reference TRBV5-1 and TRBJ1-2): KAGVTQTPRYLIKTRGQQVTLSCSPISGHRSVSWYQQTPGQGLQFLFEYFSETQRNKGNFPGRFSGRQFSNSRSEMNVSTLELGDSALYLCASSLEWRSGYTFGSGTRLTVV.

This clone is medium-sized (0.01 to 0.1%) by frequency. The sequence runs out 3 residues before the end of the CDR3; the remainder is reconstructed from the germline J gene. This sample also contains other DNA sequences that code for the same CDR3. The V and J genes are TRBV18 and TRBJ2-2, with D possibly matching TRBD1 (6 bases). This CDR3 contains 14 residues. Deletions cut 3 bases from V and 1 base from J, with 6 bases between. Germline loops: CDR1 KGHSH, CDR2 LQKENI. CDR3 amino acids: CASSPDRNTGELFF. CDR3 DNA (partial): TGTGCCAGCTCACCGGACAGGAACACCGGGGAG. The full variable domain, with the rest looked up from reference TRBV18 and TRBJ2-2, is NAGVMQNPRHLVRRRGQEARLRCSPMKGHSHVYWYRQLPEEGLKFMVYLQKENIIDESGMPKERFSAEFPKEGPSILRIQQVVRGDSAAYFCASSPDRNTGELFFGEGSRLTVL.

As to this clone: Read data end 3 residues before the CDR3 end; the end is taken from the germline J gene. The rearrangement uses TRBV6-2 or TRBV6-3 and TRBJ1-6; maybe TRBD1 (5 bases). V was clipped by 5 bases and J by 10 bases, with 15 bases between them. Germline V lookup: CDR1 MNHEY, CDR2 SVGEGT. This CDR3 comprises 14 residues. The CDR3 is CASSAAGENSPLHF. CDR3 DNA, as far as it was read: TGTGCCAGCAGTGCCGCGGGGGAAAACTCACCC.

A word on this clone: With the read ending 3 residues before the CDR3 end, the germline J gene is used to fill in that end. This chain uses TRBV2 with TRBJ1-2, with D unclear. From germline, CDR1 is SNHLY and CDR2 FYNNEI. The CDR3 is 12 residues long. This CDR3 is CASSEAKKGYTF. The CDR3 DNA, read in part, is TGTGCCAGCAGTGAAGCGAAGAAGGGT.

Its frequency marks this clone as medium-sized (0.01 to 0.1%). CDR3 DNA, as far as it was read: TGTGCCAGCAGTCAGGGGGCGGGACTTGGGGATGAG. It specifies CASSQGAGLGDE. The whole CDR3 reads CASSQGAGLGDEQFF. The rearrangement uses TRBV6-2 or TRBV6-3 and TRBJ2-1; 8 positions agree with TRBD1. The missing CDR3 end, 3 residues past where the read stops, is filled in from the germline J gene. CDR3 length: 15 residues. In germline, CDR1 is MNHEY, CDR2 SVGEGT. V lost 5 bases and J lost 8; bases outside the gene matches: 11.